This T cell receptor beta chain was identified in a study of radiotherapy plus CTLA-4 blockade in lung cancer. Study as a whole: With roughly a third of patients having disease control, objective responses were seen in about 17%. Study-wide findings and caveats: Interferon-beta and early blood T cell clone dynamics reportedly predicted response best. Some TCR clones had been derived from tumors. These clones expanded in peripheral blood after radiotherapy plus ipilimumab.

CDR1 and CDR2 from the germline V gene are SEHNR and FQNEAQ (reference sequence). With 5 bases clipped from V and 8 bases from J, the junction kept 10 bases outside the gene matches. This CDR3 has 15 residues. Using immunoSEQ multiplex PCR, the repertoire was profiled, and TCRdb retains in-frame clones only, with some absent. This table has 84,000 or so clones, about four fifths appearing once. The study gave focal radiation plus ipilimumab CTLA-4 blockade to patients with chemo-refractory metastatic non-small-cell lung cancer. In the case of this clone: What it recognizes is unknown.

Sequences were derived from peripheral blood, sampled from a patient treated with radiotherapy plus ipilimumab. This receptor was obtained from a human donor with non-small cell lung cancer that progressed on radiotherapy plus ipilimumab. The V call is TRBV7-9, the J call TRBJ2-1, with 9 bases identical to TRBD1. CDR3 coding DNA: TGTGCCAGCAGCGCAACAGGGGGCGTTAAGCATGAGCAGTTCTTC. It specifies CASSATGGVKHEQFF.